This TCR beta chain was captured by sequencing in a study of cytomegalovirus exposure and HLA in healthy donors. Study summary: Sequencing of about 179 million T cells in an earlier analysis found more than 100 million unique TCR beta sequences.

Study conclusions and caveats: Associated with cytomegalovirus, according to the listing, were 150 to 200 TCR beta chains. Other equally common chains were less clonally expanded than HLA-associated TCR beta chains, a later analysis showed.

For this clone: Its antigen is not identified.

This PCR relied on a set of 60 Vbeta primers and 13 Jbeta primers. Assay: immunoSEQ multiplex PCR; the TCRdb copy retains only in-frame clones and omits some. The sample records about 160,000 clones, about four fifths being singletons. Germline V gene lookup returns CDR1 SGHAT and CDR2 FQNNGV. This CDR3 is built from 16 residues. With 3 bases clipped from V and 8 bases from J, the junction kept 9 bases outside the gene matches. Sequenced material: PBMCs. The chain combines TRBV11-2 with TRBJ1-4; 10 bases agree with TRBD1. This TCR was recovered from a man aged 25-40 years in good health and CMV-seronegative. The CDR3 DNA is TGTGCCAGCAGCTTCGTGACAGGGGGCTTACAAGAAAAACTGTTTTTT. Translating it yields CASSFVTGGLQEKLFF.